This record covers a single T cell receptor (beta chain). Its antigen is unknown. This sample is part of a study of cytomegalovirus exposure and HLA in healthy donors. In the PCR, 60 Vbeta and 13 Jbeta primers were used. Sequencing was performed with immunoSEQ multiplex PCR; in TCRdb, only in-frame clones are kept and a portion is missing. The table has under 150,000 clones, about three quarters seen once. This CDR3 has 15 residues. The J segment lost 1 base and the V segment lost 5 bases, leaving 6 bases of the junction unmatched. CDR1 is SNHLY, CDR2 FYNNEI, per germline. Study results and limitations: Researchers left out some V segments, among them TRBV6-2 and TRBV6-3, as indistinguishable. It was only CMV serostatus that was available as immune exposure information. Many donors shared some public TCRs, even though most TCR sequences were rare. Cytomegalovirus-associated status was assigned to 164 TCR beta chains.

The receptor was derived from a human donor in good health. J is TRBJ2-3 and V is TRBV2; 7 nucleotides match TRBD1. The sample consisted of PBMCs. This chain's CDR3 is CASSYTGARTDTQYF. CDR3 coding DNA: TGTGCCAGCAGTTATACAGGGGCTCGCACAGATACGCAGTATTTT.